This is a list of T cell receptor beta chains from one sample in a study of T cells in localized non-small cell lung cancer. Method: immunoSEQ multiplex PCR; TCRdb's copy keeps in-frame clones and lacks some. In the table there are around 25,000 clones, roughly 86% of which are singletons. Sequences were derived from peripheral blood, sampled before any cancer treatment. The receptor set was obtained from a male donor older than 55 with stage II squamous cell lung carcinoma. CDR3s include the opening cysteine and the closing phenylalanine or tryptophan. The D gene is left open where the match is weak. Not every row has a clone size; where given, it reads once, few, many or a size class.

D gene	clone size	V gene	J gene	CDR3 protein	CDR3 DNA
TRBD1	NA	TRBV7-7	TRBJ1-2	CASSLGTGFSGYTF	TGTGCCAGCAGCCTCGGGACAGGGTTCTCTGGCTACACCTTC
TRBD1	NA	TRBV11-1	TRBJ2-7	CASSQGQVYEQYF	TGTGCCAGCAGCCAGGGACAGGTCTACGAGCAGTACTTC
NA	NA	TRBV5-1	TRBJ1-2	CASSPFLSTGWGGYTF	TGCGCCAGCAGCCCATTCTTGTCAACGGGGTGGGGTGGCTACACCTTC
NA	NA	TRBV2	TRBJ2-3	CASSEARADTQYF	TGTGCCAGCAGTGAAGCGAGGGCCGATACGCAGTATTTT
NA	NA	TRBV14	TRBJ2-7	CASSQAGGALIYEQYF	TGTGCCAGCAGCCAAGCGGGGGGCGCTCTGATCTACGAGCAGTACTTC
TRBD1	NA	TRBV19	TRBJ1-2	CATSTGRNYGYTF	TGTGCCACCTCGACAGGGAGGAACTATGGCTACACCTTC
NA	NA	TRBV20-1	TRBJ2-3	CSARDTDTQYF	TGCAGTGCTAGAGATACAGATACGCAGTATTTT
TRBD2	NA	TRBV4-3	TRBJ2-5	CASSQAGRGQETQYF	TGCGCCAGCAGCCAAGCGGGGCGGGGGCAAGAGACCCAGTACTTC
TRBD2	NA	TRBV6-5	TRBJ2-7	CASRPAGGEQYF	TGTGCCAGCAGGCCAGCGGGGGGCGAGCAGTACTTC
NA	NA	TRBV9	TRBJ2-3	CASSATEGLADTQYF	TGTGCCAGCAGTGCCACTGAGGGTCTCGCAGATACGCAGTATTTT
TRBD1	NA	TRBV9	TRBJ2-3	CASSVDRGRPINTQYF	TGTGCCAGCAGCGTCGACAGGGGGCGGCCTATCAATACGCAGTATTTT
TRBD1	once	TRBV6-1	TRBJ1-1	CASSARQGLGEAFF	TGTGCCAGCAGTGCTCGACAGGGTCTAGGAGAAGCTTTCTTT
TRBD1	NA	TRBV11-1	TRBJ1-2	CASSKGQGVSGYTF	TGTGCCAGCAGCAAAGGACAGGGGGTCTCTGGCTACACCTTC
NA	once	TRBV6-4	TRBJ1-5	CASSDGKTDDSNQPQHF	TGTGCCAGCAGTGACGGGAAGACGGACGATAGCAATCAGCCCCAGCATTTT
NA	NA	TRBV12-5	TRBJ1-3	CASGRPAPGNTIYF	TGTGCTAGTGGTCGCCCAGCCCCGGGAAACACCATATATTTT
NA	NA	TRBV15	TRBJ1-3	CATSREGSQSGNTIYF	TGTGCCACCAGCAGAGAAGGAAGCCAGTCTGGAAACACCATATATTTT